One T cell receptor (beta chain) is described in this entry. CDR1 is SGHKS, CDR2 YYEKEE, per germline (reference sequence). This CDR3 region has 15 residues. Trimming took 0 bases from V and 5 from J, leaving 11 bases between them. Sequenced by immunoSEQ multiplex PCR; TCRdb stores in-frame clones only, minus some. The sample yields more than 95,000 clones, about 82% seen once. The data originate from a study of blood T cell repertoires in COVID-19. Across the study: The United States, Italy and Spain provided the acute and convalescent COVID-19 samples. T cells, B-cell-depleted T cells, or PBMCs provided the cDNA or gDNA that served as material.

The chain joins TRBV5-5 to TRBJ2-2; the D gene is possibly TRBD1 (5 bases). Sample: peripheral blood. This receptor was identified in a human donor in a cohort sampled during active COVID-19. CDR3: CASSLGRVGTGELFF. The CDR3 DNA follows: TGTGCCAGCAGCTTGGGCAGGGTTGGGACCGGGGAGCTGTTTTTT.